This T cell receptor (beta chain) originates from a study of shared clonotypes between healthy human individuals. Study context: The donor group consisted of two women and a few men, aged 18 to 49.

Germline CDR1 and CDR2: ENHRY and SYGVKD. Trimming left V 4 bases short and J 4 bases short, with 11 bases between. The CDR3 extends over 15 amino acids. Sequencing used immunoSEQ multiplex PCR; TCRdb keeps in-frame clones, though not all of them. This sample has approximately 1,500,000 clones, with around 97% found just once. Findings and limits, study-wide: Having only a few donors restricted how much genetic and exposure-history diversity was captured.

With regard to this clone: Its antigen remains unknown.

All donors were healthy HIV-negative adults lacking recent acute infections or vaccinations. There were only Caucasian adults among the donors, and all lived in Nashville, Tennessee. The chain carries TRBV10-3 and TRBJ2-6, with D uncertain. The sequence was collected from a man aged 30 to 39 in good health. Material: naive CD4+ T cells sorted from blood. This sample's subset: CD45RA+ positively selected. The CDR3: CAISGHSGGANVLTF. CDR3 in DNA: TGTGCCATCAGTGGTCACAGTGGCGGGGCCAACGTCCTGACTTTC.